This TCR beta chain derives from a study of T cell responses to AZD1222 COVID-19 vaccine. Study conclusions and caveats: Samples come after the peak T cell response, not at day 14. Donors skewed white British and female; clonal diversity was possibly underestimated. Distributed over spike, vaccine-associated CD4 TCRs predominated at 160-218 and 743-854. Reports say nearly half of spike-specific TCRs go after unmutated variant regions.

In regard to this clone: Its antigen is still unknown.

The assay was immunoSEQ multiplex PCR, and TCRdb's table has in-frame clones only and misses some. This sample has approximately 98,000 clones, with about nine tenths found just once. In germline, CDR1 is MGHRA, CDR2 YSYEKL. V was clipped by 1 base and J by 1 base, with 7 bases between them. The CDR3 consists of 14 residues. V is TRBV4-1 and J is TRBJ1-1, with D perhaps TRBD1 (5 bases). Source: peripheral blood, taken on day 0 of MenACWY control vaccination. The TCR sequence derives from an adult in good health. The CDR3 loop is CASSQAGGNTEAFF. Written as DNA, the CDR3 is TGCGCCAGCAGCCAAGCGGGGGGGAACACTGAAGCTTTCTTT.